These 19 T cell receptor beta chains were sequenced from one sample in a study of glioma-infiltrating T cells after dendritic cell vaccination. Profiling relied on immunoSEQ multiplex PCR, and the TCRdb table lists in-frame clones only, not all of them. The sample includes around 96,000 clones, around three quarters of them seen just once. Sample: blood, taken before dendritic cell vaccination. The receptors come from a human donor with glioblastoma.

J is TRBJ2-7 and V is TRBV19, with 7 bases aligning to TRBD1. The V and J ends lost 4 bases and 3 bases, in that order; junction bases with no gene match: 6. Germline V gene sequence: CDR1 LNHDA, CDR2 SQIVND (reference sequence). The CDR3 consists of 14 residues. CDR3 sequence: CASSTRDSFYEQYF. The CDR3 DNA reads as TGTGCCAGTAGTACTCGGGACAGTTTCTACGAGCAGTACTTC.

The chain joins TRBV5-4 to TRBJ2-1; 7 positions match TRBD1. Per the germline V gene, CDR1 is SGHNT and CDR2 is YYREEE (reference sequence). The junction had 2 bases not matched to a gene; V was cut back by 5 bases and J by 0 bases. This CDR3 has 14 residues. CDR3 amino acids: CASSRDSSYNEQFF. The DNA of the CDR3 is TGTGCCAGCAGTCGGGACAGCTCCTACAATGAGCAGTTCTTC.

The J gene is TRBJ1-2, the V gene TRBV27; D is unclear. The V gene lost 5 bases and the J gene lost 3 bases, with 13 bases spanning the gap. The CDR3 spans 14 residues. Germline V lookup: CDR1 MNHEY, CDR2 SMNVEV (reference sequence). CDR3 sequence reads: CASSPGDLDYGYTF. The CDR3 DNA sequence: TGTGCCAGCAGTCCCGGAGATCTCGACTATGGCTACACCTTC.

The chain carries TRBV28 and TRBJ1-2, with 7 bases fitting TRBD1. This CDR3 has 12 residues. Germline V gene sequence: CDR1 MDHEN, CDR2 SYDVKM. V was clipped by 5 bases and J by 7 bases; unmatched bases: 4. The CDR3, as DNA: TGTGCCAGCAGTGTACAGGGGTCTGGCTACACCTTC. It encodes CASSVQGSGYTF.

The genes are TRBV7-3 and TRBJ2-3; TRBD2 matches 11 bases. CDR3 size: 16 residues. After removal of 4 bases from V and 2 bases from J, the junction contained 5 bases not matched to a gene. Germline V gene sequence: CDR1 SGHTA, CDR2 FQGTGA. This CDR3 is CASSSLAGGNTDTQYF. In DNA form, the CDR3 reads TGTGCCAGCAGCTCCTTAGCGGGAGGGAACACAGATACGCAGTATTTT.

This clone came up once. The chain has TRBV5-1 and TRBJ1-1; 12 bases are a match to TRBD1. Germline V lookup: CDR1 SGHRS, CDR2 YFSETQ. V trimming: 4 bases; J trimming: 0 bases; junction bases outside the gene matches: 4. CDR3 length: 16 residues. The CDR3 DNA reads as TGCGCCAGCAGCGGAGGGACAGGGGGCTTGAACACTGAAGCTTTCTTT. Protein product: CASSGGTGGLNTEAFF.

This clone was found a few times. The chain joins TRBV10-3 to TRBJ1-6; weak D call: TRBD1 (6 bases). This CDR3 region has 12 residues. Germline CDR1 reads ENHRY; CDR2 reads SYGVKD. The V end lost 10 bases, the J end lost 8 bases, and 12 bases lay between the germline ends. The CDR3 loop reads CATGTLYSPLHF. CDR3 in DNA: TGTGCCACCGGGACACTGTATTCACCCCTCCACTTT.

This clone appeared a single time. This chain links TRBV7-9 with TRBJ1-2; maybe TRBD1 (6 bases). Germline V gene sequence: CDR1 SEHNR, CDR2 FQNEAQ (reference sequence). With 1 base removed from V and 6 bases from J, the gap between germline ends came to 12 bases. The CDR3 loop spans 14 amino acids. CDR3 sequence (DNA): TGTGCCAGCAGCTTAGATGGGGGGGCGCATGGCTACACCTTC. This codes for CASSLDGGAHGYTF.

This clone has only one observation. The rearrangement uses TRBV6-6 and TRBJ2-7; weak D call: TRBD1 (6 bases). Germline V CDR1 and CDR2: MNHNY, SVGAGI (reference sequence). V was clipped by 2 bases and J by 0 bases, with 11 bases between them. The CDR3 length is 15 residues. The CDR3 is CASSYPDRSSYEQYF. The CDR3 region has the DNA TGTGCCAGCAGTTACCCAGACAGGTCCTCCTACGAGCAGTACTTC.

This chain connects TRBV2 to TRBJ2-7; perhaps TRBD1 as D (6 bases). Germline assignment: CDR1 SNHLY and CDR2 FYNNEI. Trimming left V 2 bases short and J 5 bases short, with 10 bases between. The CDR3 runs 13 residues. The CDR3 region has the DNA TGTGCCAGCAGTGAAACAGGGAAGAACGAGCAGTACTTC. As protein: CASSETGKNEQYF. The whole variable domain, remainder taken from reference TRBV2 and TRBJ2-7, is EPEVTQTPSHQVTQMGQEVILRCVPISNHLYFYWYRQILGQKVEFLVSFYNNEISEKSEIFDDQFSVERPDGSNFTLKIRSTKLEDSAMYFCASSETGKNEQYFGPGTRLTVT.

V is TRBV28 and J is TRBJ2-7, with 7 bases matching TRBD1. Trimming took 10 bases from V and 5 from J; bases not matched to a gene: 17. Germline V gives CDR1 MDHEN, CDR2 SYDVKM. The length of the CDR3 is 15 residues. The CDR3 DNA sequence: TGTGCCACTTTGGGGCCCCCGGGACAGCCCCACGAGCAGTACTTC. This translates into CATLGPPGQPHEQYF.

With regard to this clone: A junction boundary mismatches the germline segment, possibly from a read error. The genes are TRBV18 and TRBJ1-2, with 8 bases lining up with TRBD1. Looked up from germline, CDR1 is KGHSH and CDR2 is LQKENI. The CDR3 is 13 residues long. In DNA, the CDR3 is TGTGCCAGCTCTCCACAGGGGGAAAATGGCTACACCTTC. Translated: CASSPQGENGYTF.

J is TRBJ1-3 and V is TRBV9, with D possibly TRBD1 on 6 matching bases. This CDR3 has 15 residues. The germline V gene has CDR1 SGDLS and CDR2 YYNGEE. V was shortened by 5 bases and J by 4 bases, with 16 bases between the two germline ends. The CDR3 region is CASRTTGWPGNTIYF. CDR3 sequence (DNA): TGTGCCAGCAGAACTACAGGGTGGCCAGGAAACACCATATATTTT.

The chain recombines TRBV28 with TRBJ1-3; the D is unclear. CDR3 length: 19 residues. V was shortened by 5 bases and J by 1 base, with 24 bases between the two germline ends. Germline CDR1 and CDR2: MDHEN and SYDVKM. DNA of the CDR3: TGTGCCAGCAGTGAGGCAGTACTCAAACCGGGGATTTCTGGAAACACCATATATTTT. Its translation is CASSEAVLKPGISGNTIYF.

This clone was counted a few times. The chain's CDR3 is CASSKTSGRAETQYF. Here the CDR3 DNA reads TGTGCCAGCAGCAAAACTAGCGGGAGAGCAGAGACCCAGTACTTC. The rearrangement uses TRBV27 and TRBJ2-5, with 11 nucleotides matching TRBD2. Unmatched junction bases numbered 7, after V lost 6 bases and J lost 4 bases. The CDR3 extends over 15 amino acids. The germline CDR1 and CDR2 sequences are MNHEY and SMNVEV (reference sequence).

The chain combines TRBV30 with TRBJ1-1; D is uncertain. The V gene's germline CDR1 is GTSNPN and CDR2 SVGIG (reference sequence). The CDR3 length is 16 residues. The ends were cut back, 0 bases at V and 2 bases at J, with 16 bases in the middle. The CDR3 is CAWSVLSGGANTEAFF. The CDR3, as DNA: TGTGCCTGGAGTGTATTATCCGGCGGTGCCAACACTGAAGCTTTCTTT. The variable domain in full, completed from reference TRBV30 and TRBJ1-1, reads SQTIHQWPATLVQPVGSPLSLECTVEGTSNPNLYWYRQAAGRGLQLLFYSVGIGQISSEVPQNLSASRPQDRQFILSSKKLLLSDSGFYLCAWSVLSGGANTEAFFGQGTRLTVV.

The sample holds a few counts of this clone. This chain joins TRBV28 and TRBJ2-1; TRBD1 is a possible D gene (8 bases). CDR3 length: 14 amino acids. V was trimmed by 5 bases and J by 6 bases, leaving 14 bases between them. Germline CDR1 and CDR2: MDHEN and SYDVKM. The CDR3 is CASSTGGATNEQFF. Here the CDR3 DNA reads TGTGCCAGCAGTACAGGGGGGGCCACCAATGAGCAGTTCTTC.

CDR3 coding DNA: TGTGCCAGCAGCTCAGGTGGCCCCGAAGGTGGCTACACCTTC. Protein sequence: CASSSGGPEGGYTF. The rearrangement links TRBV7-3 to TRBJ1-2; no reliable D call. With 4 bases removed from V and 7 bases from J, the gap between germline ends came to 16 bases. The CDR3 has 14 residues. CDR1 is SGHTA and CDR2 is FQGTGA in the germline V gene.

The chain is built from TRBV4-2 and TRBJ2-1, with 8 bases that match TRBD2. Germline CDR1 is LGHNA and CDR2 is YNFKEQ. CDR3 size: 15 residues. The V and J ends lost 4 bases and 9 bases, in that order; junction bases with no gene match: 11. Here the CDR3 DNA reads TGTGCCAGCAGCCCTAGGGGACTAGTAGTTAGTGAGCAGTTCTTC. Protein sequence: CASSPRGLVVSEQFF.